The present entry profiles one T cell receptor (beta chain) with its context. The data belong to a study of T cells in localized non-small cell lung cancer. The data were produced by immunoSEQ multiplex PCR, yet TCRdb's version contains in-frame clones alone and is incomplete. The table lists some 71,000 clones, about four fifths of them singletons. V lost 0 bases and J 2 bases, leaving 6 bases between the germline ends. Germline V gene lookup returns CDR1 SGDLS and CDR2 YYNGEE. There are 13 residues in the CDR3. The genes are TRBV9 and TRBJ2-7; no clear D. Here the sequenced sample was peripheral blood, taken before any cancer treatment. This receptor was identified in a female donor over 55 with stage I lung adenocarcinoma. CDR3 loop: CASSVGTAYEQYF. The DNA of the CDR3 is TGTGCCAGCAGCGTAGGTACAGCCTACGAGCAGTACTTC.